Listed below are T cell receptor beta chains from one sample, sequenced in a study of OX40 agonist ivuxolimab in advanced cancers. The data were produced by immunoSEQ multiplex PCR, yet TCRdb's version contains in-frame clones alone and is incomplete. The sample consists of some 84,000 clones, 89% of them appearing once. This specimen was CD4+ or CD8+ T cells sorted from blood, taken in a trial of the OX40 agonist ivuxolimab. The receptors here all came from an adult with an advanced solid tumor such as melanoma, head and neck, liver or kidney cancer. Each CDR3 is given with its conserved first and last residue. The order of the fields is J gene, D gene, clone size, V gene, CDR3 DNA, CDR3 protein. The D gene is left open where the match is weak. The listing skips clone size in some rows; elsewhere it reads once, few, many or a size class.

>TRBJ1-2|.|once|TRBV11-3
TGTGCCAGCAGCTTATCAGGGGCTGGCTACACCTTC
CASSLSGAGYTF
>TRBJ2-1|TRBD2|.|TRBV5-1
TGCGCCAGCAGCTTTTTAGCGGGGAGAGGTGAGCAGTTCTTC
CASSFLAGRGEQFF
>TRBJ1-1|.|.|TRBV7-3
TGTGCCAGCAGCTTATCCGGCAGGAACACTGAAGCTTTCTTT
CASSLSGRNTEAFF
>TRBJ1-2|.|.|TRBV18
TGTGCCAGCTCACCACCCCTCAGGGAAAGTGGCTACACCTTC
CASSPPLRESGYTF
>TRBJ1-2|.|few|TRBV28
TGTGCCAGCAGCCTGGCGAGAAGAGGTGGCTACACCTTC
CASSLARRGGYTF
>TRBJ1-2|TRBD1|.|TRBV6-6
TGTGCCAGCAGTTACGAACAGGGGAACTATGGCTACACCTTC
CASSYEQGNYGYTF
>TRBJ1-2|.|.|TRBV10-3
TGTGCCATCAGCGAGAGCTATGGCTACACCTTC
CAISESYGYTF
>TRBJ2-7|TRBD1|once|TRBV5-6
TGTGCCAGCAGCTTTTTCGGACAGGGGGTCGCGTACTTC
CASSFFGQGVAYF
>TRBJ2-5|.|.|TRBV11-2
TGTGCCTCTGCGAGAGAGACCCAGTACTTC
CASARETQYF
>TRBJ1-2|.|.|TRBV10-3
TGTGCCATCAGTGTGGGGGTCGGCTATGGCTACACCTTC
CAISVGVGYGYTF
>TRBJ2-1|TRBD2|.|TRBV7-7
TGTGCTAGCAGCACCGGGACTAACAATGAGCAGTTCTTC
CASSTGTNNEQFF
>TRBJ2-1|TRBD2|.|TRBV30
TGTGCCTGGACTCCGCGGAGCGGGAGCACCCGGGGTGAGCAGTTCTTC
CAWTPRSGSTRGEQFF
>TRBJ1-2|.|.|TRBV7-9
TGTGCCAGCAGCGTCGGGACGGCGAATCCTTATGGCTACACCTTC
CASSVGTANPYGYTF
>TRBJ2-1|TRBD2|.|TRBV7-2
TGTGCCAGCAGCCCTGGGACTAGCGGGAGTAATGAGCAGTTCTTC
CASSPGTSGSNEQFF
>TRBJ2-1|.|.|TRBV7-2
TGTGCCAGCAGCTTAGATAGGGCTCTCGCCAATGAGCAGTTCTTC
CASSLDRALANEQFF
>TRBJ1-2|TRBD1|.|TRBV7-3
TGTGCCAGCAGCCCCGGACAGGGGGAAGGCTACACCTTC
CASSPGQGEGYTF
>TRBJ2-5|.|.|TRBV6-5
TGTGCCAGCAGTAAGACTAGGCCAACAGAGACCCAGTACTTC
CASSKTRPTETQYF
>TRBJ1-1|.|once|TRBV5-1
TGCGCCAGCAGCTCCGGGCGGACGGACACTGAAGCTTTCTTT
CASSSGRTDTEAFF